What follows are 11 T cell receptor beta chains derived from one specimen sequenced in a study of cytomegalovirus exposure and HLA in healthy donors. Both 60 Vbeta primers and 13 Jbeta primers went into the PCR. The data were produced by immunoSEQ multiplex PCR, yet TCRdb's version contains in-frame clones alone and is incomplete. The repertoire holds fewer than 150,000 clones, 70% to 80% seen once, with 2.2% in the top ten. The material sequenced was PBMCs. These receptor sequences come from a man aged 25-45 years in good health and CMV-seronegative.

This chain's CDR3 is CASSEAGPRETQYF. The CDR3 region has the DNA TGTGCCAGCTCAGAAGCGGGACCCCGGGAGACCCAGTACTTC. This chain connects TRBV18 to TRBJ2-5, with TRBD2 matching 7 bases. The V gene end was trimmed by 5 bases and the J gene end by 5 bases; junction bases not matched to a gene: 8. Germline CDR1 is KGHSH and CDR2 is LQKENI. The CDR3 is 14 amino acids.

The rearrangement uses TRBV28 and TRBJ2-7; 8 nucleotides line up with TRBD1. Trimming took 6 bases from V and 3 from J; bases not matched to a gene: 10. CDR3 length: 15 amino acids. In germline, CDR1 is MDHEN, CDR2 SYDVKM. The CDR3 DNA reads TGTGCCAGCAGCGCTGTAGGACAGGGCATCTACGAGCAGTACTTC. As protein: CASSAVGQGIYEQYF.

This rearrangement joins TRBV6-6 to TRBJ2-1; 9 nucleotides align to TRBD2. CDR1 and CDR2 from the germline V gene are MNHNY and SVGAGI (reference sequence). The CDR3 consists of 15 residues. V gave up 6 bases and J gave up 2 bases; unmatched junction bases: 5. In nucleotides, the CDR3 is TGTGCCAGCAGCTCAATAGCGGGGGCCTACAATGAGCAGTTCTTC. Translated: CASSSIAGAYNEQFF.

CDR3 residues: CASMSRLNTEAFF. CDR3 nucleotides: TGCGCCAGCATGAGTCGCCTGAACACTGAAGCTTTCTTT. This chain joins TRBV10-1 and TRBJ1-1; no clear D. The CDR3 has 13 residues. Germline lookup yields CDR1 WNHNN and CDR2 SYGVQD (reference sequence). The ends were cut back, 7 bases at V and 0 bases at J, with 9 bases in the middle.

CDR3 bases: TGTGCCAGCAGCACAGACAGGGAGGCCGTTGGGCAGTACTTC. This translates into CASSTDREAVGQYF. The J gene is TRBJ2-5, the V gene TRBV5-6; a possible D gene is TRBD1 (7 bases). The CDR3 runs 14 residues. Germline V gene data show CDR1 as SGHDT and CDR2 as YYEEEE. V was cut by 4 bases and J by 11 bases, with 21 bases left in between.

The chain is built from TRBV13 and TRBJ1-2, with D unresolved. V lost 6 bases and J 4 bases, leaving 12 bases between the germline ends. Germline CDR1 is PRHDT and CDR2 is FYEKMQ (reference sequence). The CDR3 runs 13 residues. The CDR3 here is CASSRYMAYGYTF. In DNA form, the CDR3 reads TGTGCCAGCAGTCGATATATGGCCTATGGCTACACCTTC.

CDR3: CAWSRDSLNTEAFF. The CDR3 region has the DNA TGTGCCTGGAGTCGGGACTCCCTGAACACTGAAGCTTTCTTT. The V gene is TRBV30, the J gene TRBJ1-1; weak D call: TRBD1 (5 bases). The V and J ends lost 2 bases and 0 bases respectively, with 10 bases between them. The CDR3 contains 14 residues. The germline CDR1 and CDR2 sequences are GTSNPN and SVGIG (reference sequence).

V is TRBV4-1 and J is TRBJ2-2; weak D call: TRBD1 (5 bases). This CDR3 region has 16 residues. Trimming shortened V by 3 bases and J by 6 bases, and 17 bases separated the two germline ends. CDR1 is MGHRA, CDR2 YSYEKL, per germline. The CDR3 region has the DNA TGCGCCAGCAGCCACGGAACAGGTGCGGTGGCCGGGGAGCTGTTTTTT. Its protein product is CASSHGTGAVAGELFF.

This clone was observed a handful of times. The chain carries TRBV18 and TRBJ2-3, with 16 nucleotides matching TRBD2. In germline, CDR1 is KGHSH, CDR2 LQKENI. CDR3 length equals 18 residues. Trimming removed 0 bases from V and 8 bases from J; junction bases left unmatched: 8. The DNA for the CDR3 is TGTGCCAGCTCACCACCGGGACTAGCGGGAGGGCCACGTGTTACGCAGTATTTT. It yields the protein CASSPPGLAGGPRVTQYF.

The chain links TRBV13 to TRBJ1-2; D is unclear. The CDR3 consists of 18 residues. V gave up 1 base and J gave up 2 bases, with 20 bases separating them. Germline CDR1 PRHDT, CDR2 FYEKMQ (reference sequence). The DNA of the CDR3 is TGTGCCAGCAGCTTAGCCCCTCGGAGCACGGCCGCAAACTATGGCTACACCTTC. Translation: CASSLAPRSTAANYGYTF.

The chain carries TRBV5-1 and TRBJ2-7; tentatively, D is TRBD2 (6 bases). Trimming cost V 0 bases and J 5 bases, with 15 bases left between them. Germline CDR1 is SGHRS and CDR2 is YFSETQ. The CDR3 extends over 15 amino acids. In DNA, the CDR3 is TGCGCCAGCAGCTTGGCCGGTCTAGCGTTCGACGAGCAGTACTTC. Its translation: CASSLAGLAFDEQYF. Full variable domain (remainder filled in from reference TRBV5-1 and TRBJ2-7): KAGVTQTPRYLIKTRGQQVTLSCSPISGHRSVSWYQQTPGQGLQFLFEYFSETQRNKGNFPGRFSGRQFSNSRSEMNVSTLELGDSALYLCASSLAGLAFDEQYFGPGTRLTVT.